These 10 T cell receptor beta chains came from one sample sequenced in a study of OX40 agonist ivuxolimab in advanced cancers. Measured with immunoSEQ multiplex PCR; TCRdb has only the in-frame clones, and not every one. The table has about 79,000 clones, approximately 86% seen once. The material sequenced was CD4+ or CD8+ T cells sorted from blood, taken in a trial of the OX40 agonist ivuxolimab. These receptors were collected from an adult with an advanced solid tumor such as melanoma, head and neck, liver or kidney cancer.

The chain combines TRBV19 with TRBJ2-7; 8 nucleotides line up with TRBD2. The CDR3 sequence is 15 residues long. V shed 2 bases, J shed 5 bases, and the junction held 8 bases outside the gene matches. Germline V gene lookup returns CDR1 LNHDA and CDR2 SQIVND (reference sequence). CDR3 bases: TGTGCCAGTAGTATACTCCTCGGGAGGGCCGACGAGCAGTACTTC. Translated, it gives CASSILLGRADEQYF.

This clone has only one observation. The chain carries TRBV15 and TRBJ2-6, with TRBD1 identical over 7 bases. Trimming took 3 bases from V and 4 from J; bases not matched to a gene: 6. The CDR3 is 16 residues long. CDR1 and CDR2 (germline): LNHNV, YYDKDF (reference sequence). The CDR3 sequence is CATSSYRGTGANVLTF. CDR3 in DNA: TGTGCCACCAGCAGCTACAGGGGAACCGGGGCCAACGTCCTGACTTTC.

This rearrangement joins TRBV5-1 to TRBJ2-7; TRBD1 might be the D (6 bases). CDR3 length: 14 amino acids. Germline lookup yields CDR1 SGHRS and CDR2 YFSETQ. V lost 5 bases and J 0 bases, leaving 12 bases between the germline ends. The CDR3 nucleotides are TGCGCCAGCAGGAGGGGGACCACCTCCTACGAGCAGTACTTC. Translation: CASRRGTTSYEQYF.

This clone was detected once. The V and J genes are TRBV19 and TRBJ2-3; 7 bases align to TRBD1. The ends lost 7 bases at V and 6 bases at J; junction bases unmatched: 4. There are 12 residues in the CDR3. Germline V CDR1 and CDR2: LNHDA, SQIVND (reference sequence). The CDR3 loop is CASNRGEDTQYF. CDR3 nucleotide sequence: TGTGCCAGTAACAGGGGAGAGGATACGCAGTATTTT. The full variable domain, with the rest looked up from reference TRBV19 and TRBJ2-3, is DGGITQSPKYLFRKEGQNVTLSCEQNLNHDAMYWYRQDPGQGLRLIYYSQIVNDFQKGDIAEGYSVSREKKESFPLTVTSAQKNPTAFYLCASNRGEDTQYFGPGTRLTVL.

The chain couples TRBV11-2 to TRBJ1-3, with D tentatively TRBD1 (6 bases). V gave up 6 bases and J gave up 4 bases, with 10 bases separating them. Germline V gene lookup returns CDR1 SGHAT and CDR2 FQNNGV. The CDR3 length is 13 residues. Here the CDR3 reads CASRQGAGNTIYF. CDR3 sequence (DNA): TGTGCCAGCAGACAGGGTGCAGGAAACACCATATATTTT.

The chain recombines TRBV7-2 with TRBJ1-5; 9 bases match TRBD1. Germline V gene sequence: CDR1 SGHTA, CDR2 FQGNSA. The CDR3 runs 19 residues. After removal of 1 base from V and 5 bases from J, the junction contained 15 bases not matched to a gene. In nucleotides, the CDR3 is TGTGCCAGCAGCTTAGGGGGCCTATGGGGACAGGGTGGGGATCAGCCCCAGCATTTT. Translating gives CASSLGGLWGQGGDQPQHF.

This clone was seen just once. The chain carries TRBV2 and TRBJ2-4; D may be TRBD1 (5 bases). Trimming took 6 bases from V and 6 from J, leaving 21 bases between them. This CDR3 is built from 16 residues. Germline CDR1 reads SNHLY; CDR2 reads FYNNEI. CDR3 loop: CASSLPPGVQGNIQYF. CDR3 nucleotide sequence: TGTGCCAGCAGCCTCCCACCAGGAGTGCAGGGAAACATTCAGTACTTC.

The J gene is TRBJ2-7, the V gene TRBV11-2; TRBD2 agrees at 14 bases. The CDR3 loop spans 16 amino acids. J gave up 6 bases and V 5 bases, and 9 bases lay outside the gene matches. CDR1 SGHAT and CDR2 FQNNGV come from the germline V gene. The CDR3 DNA is TGTGCCAGCAGCACCGGACTAGCGGGAGGTTGGCCCGAGCAGTACTTC. This codes for CASSTGLAGGWPEQYF.

This rearrangement joins TRBV7-2 to TRBJ2-3; no clear D gene. Germline CDR1 is SGHTA and CDR2 is FQGNSA. The CDR3 is 13 amino acids. V dropped 2 bases and J dropped 5 bases, with 8 bases sitting between them. CDR3 in amino acids: CASSLNSEDTQYF. CDR3 bases: TGTGCCAGCAGCTTAAATTCGGAAGATACGCAGTATTTT.

The V gene is TRBV7-3, the J gene TRBJ2-6; D is uncertain. The CDR3 has 16 amino acids. Germline values: CDR1 SGHTA, CDR2 FQGTGA. With 5 bases removed from V and 0 bases from J, the gap between germline ends came to 11 bases. CDR3 nucleotides: TGTGCCAGCAGCATTGGAGAGGACTCTGGGGCCAACGTCCTGACTTTC. Translating it yields CASSIGEDSGANVLTF.